The 9 T cell receptor beta chains below all came from one sample that was sequenced in a study of T cell responses to AZD1222 COVID-19 vaccine. This table comes from immunoSEQ multiplex PCR, and its TCRdb copy is limited to in-frame clones, with some not included. The sample has some 150,000 clones, about 91% seen once; the top ten hold 1.9%. Material: peripheral blood, obtained on day 0 of AZD1222 vaccination. The receptors stem from an adult in good health.

The rearrangement links TRBV9 to TRBJ2-7; D is unresolved. There are 13 residues in the CDR3. The germline V and J ends were trimmed by 5 bases and 2 bases, with 11 bases remaining between them. CDR1 SGDLS and CDR2 YYNGEE come from the germline V gene. The CDR3 sequence is CASSPMGTYEQYF. The CDR3 DNA follows: TGTGCCAGCAGTCCCATGGGTACCTACGAGCAGTACTTC.

The V gene is TRBV6-5, the J gene TRBJ1-1; D might be TRBD1 (6 bases). The CDR3 covers 14 residues. V lost 8 bases, J lost 4 bases, and 17 bases lay in between. Germline-derived CDR1 and CDR2 are MNHEY and SVGAGI. Written as DNA, the CDR3 is TGTGCCAGCGAGAGCGGGGGGCCGGTCACTGAAGCTTTCTTT. Protein product: CASESGGPVTEAFF.

J is TRBJ2-7 and V is TRBV11-2; D remains ambiguous. Trimming cost V 4 bases and J 0 bases, with 13 bases left between them. The CDR3 has 15 residues. Germline CDR1 reads SGHAT; CDR2 reads FQNNGV. The CDR3 loop reads CASSSIRLSSYEQYF. The CDR3 region has the DNA TGTGCCAGCAGCTCCATTAGGTTGAGCTCCTACGAGCAGTACTTC.

This chain links TRBV4-1 with TRBJ1-2, with D possibly TRBD1 on 6 matching bases. Germline V gene sequence: CDR1 MGHRA, CDR2 YSYEKL. This CDR3 is built from 14 residues. V lost 7 bases to trimming and J lost 11 bases, with 23 bases between them. CDR3 sequence reads: CASTKASGAPGYTF. The CDR3 DNA sequence: TGCGCCAGCACCAAAGCGTCGGGGGCTCCGGGTTACACCTTC.

V and J are TRBV9 and TRBJ2-7; D perhaps matches TRBD1 (6 bases). Trimming pared 6 bases from V and 2 bases from J, leaving 15 bases between. Germline V CDR1 and CDR2: SGDLS, YYNGEE. CDR3 size: 14 residues. CDR3 DNA sequence: TGTGCCAGCACCCCTAGTTGGGGGCCCTACGAGCAGTACTTC. It encodes CASTPSWGPYEQYF.

The chain is built from TRBV12-3 or TRBV12-4 and TRBJ1-4; D is uncertain. The CDR3 has 13 residues. V dropped 6 bases and J dropped 5 bases, with 10 bases sitting between them. CDR3 loop: CASRDSRNEKLFF. CDR3 coding DNA: TGTGCCAGCAGGGACTCCCGGAATGAAAAACTGTTTTTT.

The rearrangement links TRBV19 to TRBJ2-2; D is undetermined. Trimming stripped 4 bases from V and 0 bases from J, with 15 bases between. The germline V gene has CDR1 LNHDA and CDR2 SQIVND (reference sequence). The CDR3 has 17 residues. The CDR3 coding sequence is TGTGCCAGTAGTAAGAACCTACCATCCGCGAACACCGGGGAGCTGTTTTTT. Translation gives CASSKNLPSANTGELFF.

The chain has TRBV27 and TRBJ2-1; weak D call: TRBD2 (6 bases). Deletions cut 5 bases from V and 12 bases from J, with 14 bases between. CDR1 and CDR2 (germline): MNHEY, SMNVEV (reference sequence). CDR3 length: 12 amino acids. CDR3 protein: CASSLYPGVQFF. DNA of the CDR3: TGTGCCAGCAGTCTTTACCCGGGAGTGCAGTTCTTC.

The chain links TRBV10-3 to TRBJ1-2; the match to TRBD1 covers 7 bases. Germline lookup yields CDR1 ENHRY and CDR2 SYGVKD. V lost 11 bases to trimming and J lost 3 bases; unmatched junction nucleotides: 12. There are 14 residues in the CDR3. DNA for the CDR3: TGTGCCGCGAACCGGGACAGCGAGGACTATGGCTACACCTTC. Its protein product is CAANRDSEDYGYTF.